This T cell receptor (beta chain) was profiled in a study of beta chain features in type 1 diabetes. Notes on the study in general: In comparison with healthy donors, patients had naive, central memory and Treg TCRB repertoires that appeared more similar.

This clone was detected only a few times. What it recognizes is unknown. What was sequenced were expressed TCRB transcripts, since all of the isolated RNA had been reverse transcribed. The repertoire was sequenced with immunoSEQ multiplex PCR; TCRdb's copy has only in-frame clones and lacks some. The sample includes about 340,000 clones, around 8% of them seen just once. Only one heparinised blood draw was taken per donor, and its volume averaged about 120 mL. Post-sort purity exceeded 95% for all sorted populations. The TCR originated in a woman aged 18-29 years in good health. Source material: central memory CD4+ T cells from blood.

The CDR3 DNA follows: TGTGCCAGCAGCTTAAGTCTGGGTTACAATGAGCAGTTCTTC. It codes for CASSLSLGYNEQFF. The rearrangement uses TRBV7-2 and TRBJ2-1; no definite D call. The CDR3 has 14 residues. Deletions cut 2 bases from V and 4 bases from J, with 9 bases between. CDR1 SGHTA and CDR2 FQGNSA come from the germline V gene.